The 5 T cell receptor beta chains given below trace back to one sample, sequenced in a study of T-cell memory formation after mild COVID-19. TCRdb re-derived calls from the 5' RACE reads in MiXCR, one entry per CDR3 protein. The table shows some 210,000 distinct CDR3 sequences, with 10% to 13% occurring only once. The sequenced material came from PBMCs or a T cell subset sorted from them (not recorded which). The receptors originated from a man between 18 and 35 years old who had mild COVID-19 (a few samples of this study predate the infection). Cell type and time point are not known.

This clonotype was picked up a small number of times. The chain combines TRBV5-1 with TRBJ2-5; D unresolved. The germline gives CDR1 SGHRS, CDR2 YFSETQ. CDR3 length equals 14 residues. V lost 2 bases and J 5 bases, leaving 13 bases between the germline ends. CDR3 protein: CASSLTSVEETQYF. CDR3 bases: TGCGCCAGCAGCTTAACCTCAGTGGAGGAGACCCAGTACTTC.

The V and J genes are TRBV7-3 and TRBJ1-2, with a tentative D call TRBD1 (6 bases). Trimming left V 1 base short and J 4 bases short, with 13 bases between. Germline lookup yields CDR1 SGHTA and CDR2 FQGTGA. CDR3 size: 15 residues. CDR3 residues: CASSLRPGEFYGYTF. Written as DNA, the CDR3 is TGTGCCAGCAGCTTAAGGCCAGGGGAATTCTATGGCTACACCTTC.

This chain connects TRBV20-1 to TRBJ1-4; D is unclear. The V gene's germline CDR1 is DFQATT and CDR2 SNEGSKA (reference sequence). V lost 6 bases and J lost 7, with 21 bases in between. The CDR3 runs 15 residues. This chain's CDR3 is CSAPRRGNVIEKLFF. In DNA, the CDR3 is TGCAGTGCACCCCGGCGCGGGAACGTGATTGAAAAACTGTTTTTT.

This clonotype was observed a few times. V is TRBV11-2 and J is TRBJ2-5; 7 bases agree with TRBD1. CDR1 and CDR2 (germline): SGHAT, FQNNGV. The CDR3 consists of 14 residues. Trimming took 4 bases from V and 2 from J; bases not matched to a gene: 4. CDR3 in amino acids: CASSSIQGQETQYF. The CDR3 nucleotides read TGTGCCAGCAGCTCCATACAGGGGCAAGAGACCCAGTACTTC.

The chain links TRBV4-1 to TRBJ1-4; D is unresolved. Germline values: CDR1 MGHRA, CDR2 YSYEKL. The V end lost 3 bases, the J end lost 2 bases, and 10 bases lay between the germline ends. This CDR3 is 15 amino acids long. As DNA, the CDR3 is TGCGCCAGCAGCCACATCATAGCGACTAATGAAAAACTGTTTTTT. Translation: CASSHIIATNEKLFF.